Shown below are 27 T cell receptor beta chains from a single sample sequenced in a study of radiation and T cells in renal cell carcinoma. Documented time point: baseline pretreatment blood. Documented treatment: 15 Gy SBRT to primary tumor, nephrectomy 4 weeks later. The repertoire was sequenced with immunoSEQ multiplex PCR; TCRdb's copy has only in-frame clones and lacks some. Of approximately 120,000 clones in the sample, approximately 80% were seen once. The sequences come from blood, collected from a patient whose treatment included radiotherapy and nephrectomy. The receptors here all came from a woman aged 60 to 75 with renal cell carcinoma.

This clone has a count of ten or more. This rearrangement joins TRBV7-9 to TRBJ1-1; D is ambiguous. The germline CDR1 and CDR2 sequences are SEHNR and FQNEAQ (reference sequence). Trimming left V 3 bases short and J 4 bases short, with 9 bases between. The CDR3 has 13 amino acids. CDR3 amino acids: CASSFGSGTEAFF. The DNA for the CDR3 is TGTGCCAGCAGCTTTGGATCGGGCACTGAAGCTTTCTTT.

The chain combines TRBV11-2 with TRBJ1-1; the D gene is possibly TRBD1 (5 bases). The CDR3 totals 15 residues. Germline CDR1 is SGHAT and CDR2 is FQNNGV. V was shortened by 0 bases and J by 5 bases, with 13 bases between the two germline ends. CDR3 DNA sequence: TGTGCCAGCAGCTTAGAGGACCCGCGGGGGACTGAAGCTTTCTTT. Residues: CASSLEDPRGTEAFF.

The chain carries TRBV19 and TRBJ1-5; D remains ambiguous. From germline, CDR1 is LNHDA and CDR2 SQIVND (reference sequence). V lost 2 bases and J 0 bases, leaving 11 bases between the germline ends. The CDR3 is made up of 16 amino acids. The DNA for the CDR3 is TGTGCCAGTAGTATAAGAGGGCTGATTAGCAATCAGCCCCAGCATTTT. Translated, it gives CASSIRGLISNQPQHF.

The J gene is TRBJ1-1, the V gene TRBV6-5, with D uncertain. V was trimmed by 4 bases and J by 1 base, leaving 4 bases between them. The CDR3 runs to 12 residues. Germline V lookup: CDR1 MNHEY, CDR2 SVGAGI. The CDR3 spells CASSFQNTEAFF. CDR3 sequence (DNA): TGTGCCAGCAGTTTTCAGAACACTGAAGCTTTCTTT.

This rearrangement joins TRBV4-2 to TRBJ2-3, with no clear D. Germline CDR1 reads LGHNA; CDR2 reads YNFKEQ. V was trimmed by 0 bases and J by 3 bases, leaving 10 bases between them. The CDR3 has 15 residues. CDR3 sequence reads: CASSQDLRGTDTQYF. DNA for the CDR3: TGTGCCAGCAGCCAAGATCTGAGAGGAACAGATACGCAGTATTTT.

As to this clone: Other nucleotide sequences from this sample produce the same CDR3. The chain carries TRBV6-1 and TRBJ1-1, with a possible D match to TRBD1 (5 bases). Looked up from germline, CDR1 is MNHNS and CDR2 is SASEGT. Deletions cut 3 bases from V and 0 bases from J, with 8 bases between. The CDR3 is 14 amino acids. This CDR3 is CASSELGLNTEAFF. The CDR3 nucleotides are TGTGCCAGCAGTGAGTTGGGACTGAACACTGAAGCTTTCTTT.

In its sample, this clone was seen once. This chain links TRBV19 with TRBJ1-1; D not resolved. The CDR3 spans 13 residues. Per germline, CDR1 LNHDA and CDR2 SQIVND (reference sequence). Trimming left V 4 bases short and J 1 base short, with 7 bases between. Here the CDR3 DNA reads TGTGCCAGTAGTACACAGACGAACACTGAAGCTTTCTTT. Translated, it gives CASSTQTNTEAFF. Full variable domain (outside the CDR3, taken from reference TRBV19 and TRBJ1-1): DGGITQSPKYLFRKEGQNVTLSCEQNLNHDAMYWYRQDPGQGLRLIYYSQIVNDFQKGDIAEGYSVSREKKESFPLTVTSAQKNPTAFYLCASSTQTNTEAFFGQGTRLTVV.

This clone appeared once. The chain combines TRBV4-2 with TRBJ2-5; 9 nucleotides match TRBD1. Germline loops: CDR1 LGHNA, CDR2 YNFKEQ. With V trimmed by 0 bases and J by 5 bases, 7 bases remained unmatched. The CDR3 covers 16 residues. This CDR3 reads CASSQDLGTGWETQYF. CDR3 DNA: TGTGCCAGCAGCCAAGATTTGGGGACAGGGTGGGAGACCCAGTACTTC.

As regards this clone: Different DNA sequences within this sample yield the same CDR3. J is TRBJ2-3 and V is TRBV9, with a tentative D call TRBD1 (6 bases). The V and J ends lost 0 bases and 0 bases respectively, with 8 bases between them. The CDR3 has 15 amino acids. Germline assignment: CDR1 SGDLS and CDR2 YYNGEE. The CDR3 reads CASSVGTVSTDTQYF. The CDR3 DNA is TGTGCCAGCAGCGTAGGGACAGTCAGCACAGATACGCAGTATTTT.

J is TRBJ1-1 and V is TRBV5-1, with a weak D call TRBD1 (5 bases). V was cut by 5 bases and J by 3 bases, with 11 bases left in between. The germline V gene has CDR1 SGHRS and CDR2 YFSETQ. The CDR3 consists of 13 residues. CDR3 bases: TGCGCCAGCAGACCAGACAGTTACACTGAAGCTTTCTTT. As protein: CASRPDSYTEAFF.

V and J are TRBV11-2 and TRBJ1-2; a possible D gene is TRBD1 (5 bases). The V gene's germline CDR1 is SGHAT and CDR2 FQNNGV. V was clipped by 5 bases and J by 0 bases, with 13 bases between them. This CDR3 spans 15 amino acids. CDR3 sequence (DNA): TGTGCCAGCAGCCCCGGGTGGGACTCTAACTATGGCTACACCTTC. It is translated as CASSPGWDSNYGYTF.

The chain couples TRBV29-1 to TRBJ1-1; D not resolved. V lost 5 bases and J 1 base, leaving 5 bases between the germline ends. The CDR3 spans 11 residues. CDR1 is SQVTM and CDR2 is ANQGSEA in the germline V gene. CDR3 amino acids: CSVRRNTEAFF. DNA for the CDR3: TGCAGCGTTAGAAGGAACACTGAAGCTTTCTTT.

The chain couples TRBV5-4 to TRBJ2-7, with D hard to call. The CDR3 has 14 residues. The V end was cut by 3 bases, the J end by 0 bases, with 10 bases between. Germline V gene sequence: CDR1 SGHNT, CDR2 YYREEE (reference sequence). CDR3 DNA: TGTGCCAGCAGCTCCTGGGCTACCTCCTACGAGCAGTACTTC. Its protein product is CASSSWATSYEQYF.

V is TRBV9 and J is TRBJ2-1; D not resolved. V was trimmed by 0 bases and J by 4 bases, leaving 8 bases between them. Germline V gives CDR1 SGDLS, CDR2 YYNGEE. This CDR3 contains 14 residues. Written as DNA, the CDR3 is TGTGCCAGCAGCGTAGGGCCGGTTTACAATGAGCAGTTCTTC. This encodes CASSVGPVYNEQFF.

Here the CDR3 DNA reads TGTGCCAGTAGTATTCAGGGCAGAAACACCATATATTTT. Translation gives CASSIQGRNTIYF. This chain uses TRBV19 with TRBJ1-3; D is possibly TRBD1 (5 bases). The V gene lost 3 bases and the J gene lost 5 bases, with 8 bases spanning the gap. The CDR3 totals 13 residues. Germline CDR1 and CDR2: LNHDA and SQIVND (reference sequence).

The table lists this clone with a few counts. This chain connects TRBV6-5 to TRBJ1-2; a weak D match, TRBD1 (5 bases). Trimming took off 7 bases at V and 4 bases at J, with 13 bases between the two ends. The CDR3 has 13 amino acids. Germline CDR1 reads MNHEY; CDR2 reads SVGAGI. CDR3 in amino acids: CASTTGPSYGYTF. The CDR3 nucleotides are TGTGCCAGCACCACGGGACCCAGCTATGGCTACACCTTC.

The gene calls are TRBV28 and TRBJ1-3; no firm D call. CDR1 MDHEN and CDR2 SYDVKM come from the germline V gene. The CDR3 spans 14 residues. Trimming took 5 bases from V and 4 from J, leaving 12 bases between them. This CDR3 is CASSPVTPGNTIYF. As DNA, the CDR3 is TGTGCCAGCAGTCCAGTTACACCCGGAAACACCATATATTTT.

This clone came up a few times. V and J are TRBV27 and TRBJ2-5; possibly TRBD1 or TRBD2 for D (6 bases each). V lost 6 bases to trimming and J lost 4 bases, with 15 bases between them. Germline assignment: CDR1 MNHEY and CDR2 SMNVEV (reference sequence). The CDR3 runs to 14 residues. DNA of the CDR3: TGTGCCAGCAGAAAATCCAAGGGGGGAGAGACCCAGTACTTC. Its protein is CASRKSKGGETQYF.

The V call is TRBV7-9, the J call TRBJ1-4, with unresolved D. The CDR3 length is 12 residues. Germline V gives CDR1 SEHNR, CDR2 FQNEAQ (reference sequence). V lost 6 bases and J lost 6, with 8 bases in between. CDR3 sequence reads: CASRGIDEKLFF. The CDR3, as DNA: TGTGCCAGCAGGGGGATTGATGAAAAACTGTTTTTT.

The chain combines TRBV7-8 with TRBJ2-7; 11 positions agree with TRBD1. Trimming took 2 bases from V and 6 from J; bases not matched to a gene: 6. This CDR3 has 15 amino acids. Germline CDR1 SGHVS, CDR2 FQNEAQ. In nucleotides, the CDR3 is TGTGCCAGCAGCTTACTGGGACAGGGGGGACTCGAGCAGTACTTC. It encodes CASSLLGQGGLEQYF.

The chain has TRBV7-2 and TRBJ2-5; D may be TRBD2 (6 bases). V was shortened by 3 bases and J by 0 bases, with 14 bases between the two germline ends. The CDR3 is made up of 16 amino acids. Germline lookup yields CDR1 SGHTA and CDR2 FQGNSA. CDR3 residues: CASSLEASVNQETQYF. The CDR3 DNA is TGTGCCAGCAGCTTGGAAGCTAGCGTGAACCAAGAGACCCAGTACTTC. The full variable domain, completed using reference TRBV7-2 and TRBJ2-5, is GAGVSQSPSNKVTEKGKDVELRCDPISGHTALYWYRQSLGQGLEFLIYFQGNSAPDKSGLPSDRFSAERTGGSVSTLTIQRTQQEDSAVYLCASSLEASVNQETQYFGPGTRLLVL.

This rearrangement joins TRBV9 to TRBJ1-1, with 7 bases identical to TRBD1. V was pared by 3 bases and J by 4 bases, with 6 bases of the junction left unmatched. The CDR3 spans 14 residues. CDR1 and CDR2 (germline): SGDLS, YYNGEE. The CDR3 here is CASSATGTGTEAFF. DNA for the CDR3: TGTGCCAGCAGCGCGACAGGGACTGGCACTGAAGCTTTCTTT.

V usage is TRBV5-5 and J usage is TRBJ2-1; either TRBD1 or TRBD2 may supply D (5 bases each). CDR3 length: 15 amino acids. CDR1 and CDR2 (germline): SGHKS, YYEKEE (reference sequence). Trimming stripped 0 bases from V and 10 bases from J, with 17 bases between. CDR3 bases: TGTGCCAGCAGCTTGGACCGCGAATGGGACGGAGAGCAGTTCTTC. Translation gives CASSLDREWDGEQFF.

The rearrangement uses TRBV13 and TRBJ2-3; D is ambiguous. CDR1 and CDR2 from the germline V gene are PRHDT and FYEKMQ (reference sequence). This CDR3 contains 14 residues. Trimming took 5 bases from V and 2 from J, leaving 11 bases between them. CDR3 DNA: TGTGCCAGCAGCCGTTTTGATACCACAGATACGCAGTATTTT. Protein sequence: CASSRFDTTDTQYF.

This clone was seen only a few times. J is TRBJ1-5 and V is TRBV19; perhaps TRBD1 as D (5 bases). This CDR3 comprises 15 residues. V lost 10 bases, J lost 1 base, and 17 bases lay in between. The germline gives CDR1 LNHDA, CDR2 SQIVND (reference sequence). CDR3 protein: CATARSGSSNQPQHF. The CDR3 coding sequence is TGTGCCACCGCTCGATCAGGGTCAAGCAATCAGCCCCAGCATTTT.

The chain couples TRBV5-4 to TRBJ2-5, with 8 bases matching TRBD1. Near its end, the DNA agrees better with TRBJ2-7, so the J call may be wrong. The CDR3 runs to 17 residues. In germline, CDR1 is SGHNT, CDR2 YYREEE (reference sequence). CDR3 sequence reads: CASSPSPGQAHSYEQYF. The CDR3 DNA reads TGTGCCAGCAGCCCATCCCCGGGACAGGCCCACTCCTACGAGCAGTACTTC.

V usage is TRBV21-1 and J usage is TRBJ1-2; the table calls TRBD1, which could not be checked here. TRBV21-1 is reported as a pseudogene. The CDR3 sequence is 15 residues long. The CDR3: CASRGGTGSSDGYTF. CDR3 bases: TGTGCCAGCAGGGGTGGGACAGGGAGTTCGGATGGCTACACCTTC.